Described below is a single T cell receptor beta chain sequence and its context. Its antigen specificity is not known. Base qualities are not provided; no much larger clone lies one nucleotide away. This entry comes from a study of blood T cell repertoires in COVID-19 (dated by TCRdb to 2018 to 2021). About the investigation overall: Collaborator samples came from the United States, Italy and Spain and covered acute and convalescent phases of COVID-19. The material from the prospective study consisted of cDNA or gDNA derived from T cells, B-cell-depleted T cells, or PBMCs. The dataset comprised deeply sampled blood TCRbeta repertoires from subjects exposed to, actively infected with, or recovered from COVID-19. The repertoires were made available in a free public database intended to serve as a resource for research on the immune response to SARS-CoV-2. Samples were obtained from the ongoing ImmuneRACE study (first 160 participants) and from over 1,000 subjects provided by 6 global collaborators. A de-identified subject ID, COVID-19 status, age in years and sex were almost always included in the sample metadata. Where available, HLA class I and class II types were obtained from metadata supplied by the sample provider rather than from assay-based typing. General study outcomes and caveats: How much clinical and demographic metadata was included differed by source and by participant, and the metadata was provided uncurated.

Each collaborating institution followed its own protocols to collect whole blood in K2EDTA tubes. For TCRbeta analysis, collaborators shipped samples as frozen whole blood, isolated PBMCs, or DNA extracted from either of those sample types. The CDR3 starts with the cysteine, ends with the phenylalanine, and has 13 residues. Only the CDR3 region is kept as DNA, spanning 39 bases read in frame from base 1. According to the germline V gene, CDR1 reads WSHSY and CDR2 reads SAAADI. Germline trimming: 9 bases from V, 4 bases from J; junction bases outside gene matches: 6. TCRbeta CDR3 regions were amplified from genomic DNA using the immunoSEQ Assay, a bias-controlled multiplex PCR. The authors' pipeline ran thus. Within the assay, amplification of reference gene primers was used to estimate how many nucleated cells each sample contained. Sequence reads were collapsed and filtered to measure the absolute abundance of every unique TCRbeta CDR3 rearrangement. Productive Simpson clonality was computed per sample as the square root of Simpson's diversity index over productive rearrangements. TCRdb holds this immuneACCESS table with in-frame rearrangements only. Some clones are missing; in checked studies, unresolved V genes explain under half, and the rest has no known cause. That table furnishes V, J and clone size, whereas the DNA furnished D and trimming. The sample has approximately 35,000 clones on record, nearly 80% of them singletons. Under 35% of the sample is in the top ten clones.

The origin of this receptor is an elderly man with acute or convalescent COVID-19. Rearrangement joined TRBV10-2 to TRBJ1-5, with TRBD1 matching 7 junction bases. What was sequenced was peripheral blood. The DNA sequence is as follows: TGCGCCAGTGGGACAGTAGGGAATCAGCCCCAGCATTTT. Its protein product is CASGTVGNQPQHF.